This entry is about one T cell receptor beta chain. What it binds is not known. This CDR3 spans 13 amino acids. Trimming stripped 4 bases from V and 7 bases from J, with 11 bases between. Germline V CDR1 and CDR2: MNHNY, SVGAGI (reference sequence). The table came from immunoSEQ multiplex PCR; TCRdb's copy has only in-frame clones and leaves some out. The table records approximately 530,000 clones, 90% to 96% of them present only once. The data are from a study of shared clonotypes between healthy human individuals. Study information: Samples came from two female and a few male donors aged 18 to 49. Study-level points and caveats: A handful of donors shared approximately 5% of their naive CD4 clonotypes. Compared with memory subsets, naive subsets generally had larger estimated richness. Shared clonotypes across all four donors exceeded non-shared ones in generation probability.

This sequence originates from a woman aged 25 to 45 in good health. The rearrangement joins TRBV6-6 to TRBJ1-5; D is ambiguous. The sequenced sample was naive CD4+ T cells sorted from blood. Subset here: CD45RA+ positively selected. This CDR3 is CASSFLTGQPQHF. DNA of the CDR3: TGTGCCAGCAGTTTTCTGACCGGGCAGCCCCAGCATTTT.